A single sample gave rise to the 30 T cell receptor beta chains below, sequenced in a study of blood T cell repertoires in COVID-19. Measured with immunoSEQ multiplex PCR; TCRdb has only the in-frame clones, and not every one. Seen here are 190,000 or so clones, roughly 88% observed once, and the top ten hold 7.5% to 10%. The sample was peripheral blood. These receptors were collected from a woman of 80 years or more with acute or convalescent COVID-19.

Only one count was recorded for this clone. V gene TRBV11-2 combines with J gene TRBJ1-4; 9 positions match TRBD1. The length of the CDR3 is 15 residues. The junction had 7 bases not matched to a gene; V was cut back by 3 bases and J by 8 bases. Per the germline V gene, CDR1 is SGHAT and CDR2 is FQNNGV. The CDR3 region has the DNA TGTGCCAGCAGCTTTGGGACAGGGTACCACGAAAAACTGTTTTTT. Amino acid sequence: CASSFGTGYHEKLFF.

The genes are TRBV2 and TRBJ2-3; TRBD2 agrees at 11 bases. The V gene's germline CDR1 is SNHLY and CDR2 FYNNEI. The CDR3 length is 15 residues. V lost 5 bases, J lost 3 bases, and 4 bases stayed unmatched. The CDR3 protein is CASSISGGATDTQYF. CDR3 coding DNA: TGTGCCAGCAGTATTAGCGGGGGGGCGACAGATACGCAGTATTTT.

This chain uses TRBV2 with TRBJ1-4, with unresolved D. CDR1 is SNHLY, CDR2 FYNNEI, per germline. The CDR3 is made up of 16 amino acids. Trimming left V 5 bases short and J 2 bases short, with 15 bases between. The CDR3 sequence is CASSTDFGSTNEKLFF. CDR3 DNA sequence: TGTGCCAGCAGTACCGACTTTGGTAGCACTAATGAAAAACTGTTTTTT.

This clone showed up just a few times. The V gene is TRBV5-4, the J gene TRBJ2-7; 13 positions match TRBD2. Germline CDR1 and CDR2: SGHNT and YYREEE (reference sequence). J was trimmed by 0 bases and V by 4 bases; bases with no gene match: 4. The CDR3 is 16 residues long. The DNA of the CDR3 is TGTGCCAGCAGCCAAGGGACTAGCGGGGCCTCCTACGAGCAGTACTTC. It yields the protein CASSQGTSGASYEQYF.

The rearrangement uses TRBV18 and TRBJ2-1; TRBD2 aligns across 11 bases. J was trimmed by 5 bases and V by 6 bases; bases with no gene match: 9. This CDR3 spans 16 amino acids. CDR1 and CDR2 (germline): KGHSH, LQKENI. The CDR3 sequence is CASSRLTSGNDNEQFF. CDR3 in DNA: TGTGCCAGCTCGCGTTTGACTAGCGGGAACGACAATGAGCAGTTCTTC. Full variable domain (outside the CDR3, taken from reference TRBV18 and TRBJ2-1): NAGVMQNPRHLVRRRGQEARLRCSPMKGHSHVYWYRQLPEEGLKFMVYLQKENIIDESGMPKERFSAEFPKEGPSILRIQQVVRGDSAAYFCASSRLTSGNDNEQFFGPGTRLTVL.

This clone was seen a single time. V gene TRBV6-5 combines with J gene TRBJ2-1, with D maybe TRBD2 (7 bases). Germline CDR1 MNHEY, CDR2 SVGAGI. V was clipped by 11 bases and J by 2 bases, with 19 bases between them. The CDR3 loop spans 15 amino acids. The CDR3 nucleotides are TGTGCCGCCCTCGGAGGGGGGGTGGCCTACAATGAGCAGTTCTTC. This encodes CAALGGGVAYNEQFF.

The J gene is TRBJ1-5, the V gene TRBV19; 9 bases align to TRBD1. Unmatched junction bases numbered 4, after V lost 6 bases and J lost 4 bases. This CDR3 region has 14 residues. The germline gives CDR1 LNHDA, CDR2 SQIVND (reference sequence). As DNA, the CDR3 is TGTGCCAGTAGCCGGGACAGGGATAATCAGCCCCAGCATTTT. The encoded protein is CASSRDRDNQPQHF.

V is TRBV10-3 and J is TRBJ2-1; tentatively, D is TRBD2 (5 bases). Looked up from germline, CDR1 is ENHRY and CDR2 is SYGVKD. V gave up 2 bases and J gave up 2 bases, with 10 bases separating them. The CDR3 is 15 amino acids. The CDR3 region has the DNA TGTGCCATCAGTGAGGGAGGCGAGACCTACAATGAGCAGTTCTTC. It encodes CAISEGGETYNEQFF.

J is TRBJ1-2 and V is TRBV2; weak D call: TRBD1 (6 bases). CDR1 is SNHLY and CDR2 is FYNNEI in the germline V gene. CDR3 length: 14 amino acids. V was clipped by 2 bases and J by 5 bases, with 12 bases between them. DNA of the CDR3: TGTGCCAGCAGTGAAAGGAGGACAGAGTATGGCTACACCTTC. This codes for CASSERRTEYGYTF. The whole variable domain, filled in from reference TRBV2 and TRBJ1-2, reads EPEVTQTPSHQVTQMGQEVILRCVPISNHLYFYWYRQILGQKVEFLVSFYNNEISEKSEIFDDQFSVERPDGSNFTLKIRSTKLEDSAMYFCASSERRTEYGYTFGSGTRLTVV.

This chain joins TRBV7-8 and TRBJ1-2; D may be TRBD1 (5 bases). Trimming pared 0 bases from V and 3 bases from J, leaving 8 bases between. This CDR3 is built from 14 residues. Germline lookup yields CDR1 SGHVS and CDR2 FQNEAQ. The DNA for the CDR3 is TGTGCCAGCAGCTTAGCCCCGACAGACTATGGCTACACCTTC. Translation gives CASSLAPTDYGYTF.

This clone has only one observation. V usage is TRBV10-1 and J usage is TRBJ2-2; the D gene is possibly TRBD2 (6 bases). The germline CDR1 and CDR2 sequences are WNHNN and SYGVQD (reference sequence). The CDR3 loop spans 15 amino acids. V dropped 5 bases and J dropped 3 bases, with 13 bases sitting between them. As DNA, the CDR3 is TGCGCCAGCAGTAAAGACCGGAGGGACACCGGGGAGCTGTTTTTT. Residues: CASSKDRRDTGELFF.

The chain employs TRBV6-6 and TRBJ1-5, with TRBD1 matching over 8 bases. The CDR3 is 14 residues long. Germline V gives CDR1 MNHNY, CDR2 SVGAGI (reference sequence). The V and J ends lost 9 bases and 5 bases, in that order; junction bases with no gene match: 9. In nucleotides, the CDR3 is TGTGCCAGTAGATATGCAGGGGGCGATCAGCCCCAGCATTTT. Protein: CASRYAGGDQPQHF.

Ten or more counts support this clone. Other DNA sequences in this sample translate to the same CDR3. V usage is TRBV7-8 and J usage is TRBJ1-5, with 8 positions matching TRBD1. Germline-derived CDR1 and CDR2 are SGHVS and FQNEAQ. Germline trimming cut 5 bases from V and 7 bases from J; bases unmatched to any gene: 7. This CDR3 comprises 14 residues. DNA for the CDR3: TGTGCCAGCAGCACGGACAGGGTAGGGCAGCCCCAGCATTTT. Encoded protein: CASSTDRVGQPQHF.

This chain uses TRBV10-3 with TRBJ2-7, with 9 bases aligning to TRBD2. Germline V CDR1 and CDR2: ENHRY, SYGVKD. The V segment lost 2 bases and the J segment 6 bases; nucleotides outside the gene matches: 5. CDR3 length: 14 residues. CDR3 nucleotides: TGTGCCATCAGTGAGACGGCGGGAGGGCGCGAGCAGTACTTC. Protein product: CAISETAGGREQYF.

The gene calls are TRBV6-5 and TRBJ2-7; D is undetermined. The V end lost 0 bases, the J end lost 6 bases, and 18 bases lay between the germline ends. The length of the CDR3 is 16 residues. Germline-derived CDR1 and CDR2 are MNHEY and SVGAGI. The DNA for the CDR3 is TGTGCCAGCAGTTACTCGACCCGGTTAACGGCGGCCGAGCAGTACTTC. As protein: CASSYSTRLTAAEQYF.

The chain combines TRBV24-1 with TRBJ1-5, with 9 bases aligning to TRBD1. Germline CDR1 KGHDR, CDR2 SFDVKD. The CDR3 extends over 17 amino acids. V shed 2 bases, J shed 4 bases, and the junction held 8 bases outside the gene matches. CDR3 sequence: CATSDSRQGGRNQPQHF. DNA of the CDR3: TGTGCCACCAGTGATTCACGACAGGGGGGGAGAAATCAGCCCCAGCATTTT.

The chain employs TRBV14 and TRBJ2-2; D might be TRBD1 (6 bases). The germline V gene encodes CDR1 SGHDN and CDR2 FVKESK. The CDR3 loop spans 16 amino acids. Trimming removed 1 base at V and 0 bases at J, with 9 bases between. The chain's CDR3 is CASSQGQAANTGELFF. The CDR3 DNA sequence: TGTGCCAGCAGCCAAGGACAGGCCGCGAACACCGGGGAGCTGTTTTTT.

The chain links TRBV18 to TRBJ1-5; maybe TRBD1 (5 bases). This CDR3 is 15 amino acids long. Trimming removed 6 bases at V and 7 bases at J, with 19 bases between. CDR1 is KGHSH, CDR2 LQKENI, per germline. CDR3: CASSPKVGAGQPQHF. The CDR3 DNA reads TGTGCCAGCTCTCCGAAGGTAGGGGCGGGACAGCCCCAGCATTTT.

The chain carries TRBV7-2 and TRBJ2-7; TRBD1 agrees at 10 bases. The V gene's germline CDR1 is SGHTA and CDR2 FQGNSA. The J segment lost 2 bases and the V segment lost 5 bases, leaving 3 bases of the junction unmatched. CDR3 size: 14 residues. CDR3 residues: CASSGQGGTYEQYF. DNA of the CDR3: TGTGCCAGCAGCGGACAGGGGGGGACCTACGAGCAGTACTTC.

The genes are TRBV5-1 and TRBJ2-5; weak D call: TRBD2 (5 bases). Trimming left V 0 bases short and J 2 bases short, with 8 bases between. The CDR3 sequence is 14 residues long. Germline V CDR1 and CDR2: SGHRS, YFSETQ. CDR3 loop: CASSLGGRQETQYF. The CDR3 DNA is TGCGCCAGCAGCTTGGGAGGGAGACAAGAGACCCAGTACTTC.

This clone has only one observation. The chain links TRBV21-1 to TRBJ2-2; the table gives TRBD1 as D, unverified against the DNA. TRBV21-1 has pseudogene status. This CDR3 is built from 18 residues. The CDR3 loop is CASSKRGGQGLNTGELFF. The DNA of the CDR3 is TGTGCCAGCAGCAAACGAGGGGGTCAGGGCCTGAACACCGGGGAGCTGTTTTTT.

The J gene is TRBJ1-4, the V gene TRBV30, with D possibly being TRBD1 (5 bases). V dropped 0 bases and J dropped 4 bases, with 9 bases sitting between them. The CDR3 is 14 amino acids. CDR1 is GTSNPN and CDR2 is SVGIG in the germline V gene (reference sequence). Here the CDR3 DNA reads TGTGCCTGGAGTGTCGGGGGAGGTAATGAAAAACTGTTTTTT. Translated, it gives CAWSVGGGNEKLFF.

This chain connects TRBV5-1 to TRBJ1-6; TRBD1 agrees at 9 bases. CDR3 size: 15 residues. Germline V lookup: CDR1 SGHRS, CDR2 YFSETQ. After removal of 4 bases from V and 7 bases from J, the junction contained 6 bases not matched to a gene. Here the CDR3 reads CASSPGTGINSPLHF. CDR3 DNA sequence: TGCGCCAGCAGCCCAGGGACAGGGATAAATTCACCCCTCCACTTT.

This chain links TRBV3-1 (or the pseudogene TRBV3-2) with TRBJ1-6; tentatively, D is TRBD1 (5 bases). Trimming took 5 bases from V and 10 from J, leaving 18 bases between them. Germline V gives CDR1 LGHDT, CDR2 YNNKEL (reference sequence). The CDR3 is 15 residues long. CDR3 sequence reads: CASSGSTGRWSPLHF. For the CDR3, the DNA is TGTGCCAGCAGCGGAAGTACAGGAAGGTGGTCACCCCTCCACTTT.

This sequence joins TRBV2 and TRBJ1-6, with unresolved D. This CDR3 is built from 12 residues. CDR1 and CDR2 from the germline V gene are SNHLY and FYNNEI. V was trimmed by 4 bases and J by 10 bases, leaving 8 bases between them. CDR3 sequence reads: CASSAIESPLHF. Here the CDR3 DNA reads TGTGCCAGCAGTGCTATAGAATCACCCCTCCACTTT.

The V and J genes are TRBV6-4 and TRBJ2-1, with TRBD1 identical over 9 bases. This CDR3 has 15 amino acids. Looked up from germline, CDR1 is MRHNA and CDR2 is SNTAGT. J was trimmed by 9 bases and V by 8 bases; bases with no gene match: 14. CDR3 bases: TGTGCCAGCTCCCCCGGGACAGGGTTTGCTATTGAGCAGTTCTTC. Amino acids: CASSPGTGFAIEQFF.

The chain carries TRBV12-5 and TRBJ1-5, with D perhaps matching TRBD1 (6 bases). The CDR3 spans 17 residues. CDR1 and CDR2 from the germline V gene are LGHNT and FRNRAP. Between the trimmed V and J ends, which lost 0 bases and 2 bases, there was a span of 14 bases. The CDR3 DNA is TGTGCTAGTGGTTTGGTACAGGGCTGGAGCGGCAATCAGCCCCAGCATTTT. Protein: CASGLVQGWSGNQPQHF.

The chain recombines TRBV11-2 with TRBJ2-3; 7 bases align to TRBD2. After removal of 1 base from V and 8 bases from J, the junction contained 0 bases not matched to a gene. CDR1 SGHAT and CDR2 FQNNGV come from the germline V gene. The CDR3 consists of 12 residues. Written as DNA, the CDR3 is TGTGCCAGCAGCTTAGGGGGGGGTACGCAGTATTTT. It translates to CASSLGGGTQYF.

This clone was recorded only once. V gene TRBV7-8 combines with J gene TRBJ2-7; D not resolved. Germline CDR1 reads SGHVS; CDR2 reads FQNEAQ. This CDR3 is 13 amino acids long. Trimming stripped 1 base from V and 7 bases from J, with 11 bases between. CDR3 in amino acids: CASSLGPSGEQYF. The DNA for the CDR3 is TGTGCCAGCAGCTTAGGACCCTCCGGGGAGCAGTACTTC. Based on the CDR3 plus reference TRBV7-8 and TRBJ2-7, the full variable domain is GAGVSQSPRYKVAKRGQDVALRCDPISGHVSLFWYQQALGQGPEFLTYFQNEAQLDKSGLPSDRFFAERPEGSVSTLKIQRTQQEDSAVYLCASSLGPSGEQYFGPGTRLTVT.

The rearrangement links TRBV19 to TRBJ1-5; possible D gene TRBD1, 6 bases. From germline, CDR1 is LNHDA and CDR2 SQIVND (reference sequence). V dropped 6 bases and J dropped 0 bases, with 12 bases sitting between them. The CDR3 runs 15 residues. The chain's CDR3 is CASRDRQVSNQPQHF. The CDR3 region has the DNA TGTGCCAGTAGAGACCGACAGGTTAGCAATCAGCCCCAGCATTTT.